The next 18 T cell receptor beta chains were all read from a single sample in a study of T cell changes during pregnancy in multiple sclerosis. TCRdb's copy holds only in-frame clones and misses some; the assay was immunoSEQ multiplex PCR. This table holds 34,000 or so clones, 85% to 90% found once. Sequenced here: CD8+ T cells from peripheral blood mononuclear cells, sampled after pregnancy. These receptors all stem from a female donor with multiple sclerosis, enrolled in a pregnancy study.

The rearrangement uses TRBV5-6 and TRBJ1-2, with 9 positions matching TRBD1. Unmatched junction bases numbered 16, after V lost 4 bases and J lost 3 bases. This CDR3 spans 18 amino acids. Germline V gene sequence: CDR1 SGHDT, CDR2 YYEEEE. The CDR3: CASSTWLGTGNVDYGYTF. The CDR3 DNA reads as TGTGCCAGCAGCACGTGGTTGGGGACAGGGAACGTGGACTATGGCTACACCTTC.

The chain recombines TRBV11-2 with TRBJ2-7, with 8 bases aligning to TRBD1. This CDR3 spans 15 amino acids. Per the germline V gene, CDR1 is SGHAT and CDR2 is FQNNGV. V shed 3 bases, J shed 1 base, and the junction held 5 bases outside the gene matches. The CDR3 DNA reads as TGTGCCAGCAGCTTTGGGACAGGTGGATCCTACGAGCAGTACTTC. It encodes CASSFGTGGSYEQYF.

The genes are TRBV9 and TRBJ2-3; 12 bases fit TRBD2. This CDR3 spans 15 amino acids. V was pared by 3 bases and J by 5 bases, with 4 bases of the junction left unmatched. CDR1 and CDR2 from the germline V gene are SGDLS and YYNGEE. The CDR3 spells CASSASGGAIDTQYF. The CDR3 region has the DNA TGTGCCAGCAGCGCTAGCGGGGGGGCAATAGATACGCAGTATTTT.

This clone was picked up a small number of times. The rearrangement links TRBV18 to TRBJ1-6; no clear D. Per germline, CDR1 KGHSH and CDR2 LQKENI. Trimming took 6 bases from V and 7 from J, leaving 10 bases between them. This CDR3 is 13 amino acids long. DNA of the CDR3: TGTGCCAGCTCTCCTAAATGGAATTCACCCCTCCACTTT. Translated, it gives CASSPKWNSPLHF.

The chain links TRBV13 to TRBJ2-5, with TRBD2 matching over 15 bases. V gave up 4 bases and J gave up 2 bases; unmatched junction bases: 5. This CDR3 has 17 amino acids. Germline values: CDR1 PRHDT, CDR2 FYEKMQ (reference sequence). The CDR3 spells CASSSRTSGGGQETQYF. The CDR3 bases are TGTGCCAGCAGCTCTCGGACTAGCGGGGGGGGACAAGAGACCCAGTACTTC.

The CDR3 is CASSSSGGFADTQYF. CDR3 coding DNA: TGTGCCAGCAGCTCTAGCGGGGGGTTCGCAGATACGCAGTATTTT. The chain has TRBV7-3 and TRBJ2-3, with TRBD2 identical over 11 bases. Germline values: CDR1 SGHTA, CDR2 FQGTGA. CDR3 length: 15 residues. J lost 4 bases, V lost 4 bases, and 4 bases had no gene match.

The rearrangement links TRBV29-1 to TRBJ2-1, with a weak D call TRBD1 (6 bases). The germline V gene has CDR1 SQVTM and CDR2 ANQGSEA. CDR3 size: 13 residues. Trimming took off 5 bases at V and 3 bases at J, with 11 bases between the two ends. CDR3 sequence: CSVNRDNYNEQFF. CDR3 bases: TGCAGCGTTAACCGGGACAACTACAATGAGCAGTTCTTC.

J is TRBJ2-7 and V is TRBV11-2; the match to TRBD1 covers 9 bases. The CDR3 is 15 residues long. V dropped 6 bases and J dropped 4; count of bases not matched to a gene: 10. Germline V gene data show CDR1 as SGHAT and CDR2 as FQNNGV. The CDR3 protein is CASSLRGTGMYEQYF. The CDR3 DNA is TGTGCCAGCAGTTTACGTGGGACAGGGATGTACGAGCAGTACTTC.

With regard to this clone: Sequence at one end of the junction differs from germline and may be a read error. The genes are TRBV6-5 and TRBJ2-5, with D maybe TRBD2 (7 bases). The CDR3 spans 15 residues. The germline CDR1 and CDR2 sequences are MNHEY and SVGAGI. The CDR3 region is CASTLGGGLQGTQYF. The CDR3 DNA is TGTGCCAGCACCTTAGGGGGGGGACTCCAAGGGACCCAGTACTTC.

V usage is TRBV9 and J usage is TRBJ2-7, with TRBD1 matching over 8 bases. With V trimmed by 4 bases and J by 2 bases, 8 bases remained unmatched. Germline-derived CDR1 and CDR2 are SGDLS and YYNGEE. The CDR3 is 15 amino acids. The CDR3 here is CASSPPGQVPYEQYF. The CDR3 DNA reads as TGTGCCAGCAGCCCACCGGGACAGGTACCCTACGAGCAGTACTTC.

The CDR3 region has the DNA TGCGCCAGCAGCCAAGGACAGGGGTCCTACGAGCAGTACTTC. Translation: CASSQGQGSYEQYF. The chain has TRBV4-3 and TRBJ2-7; 8 nucleotides match TRBD1. Trimming took 1 base from V and 1 from J; bases not matched to a gene: 0. Germline loops: CDR1 LGHNA, CDR2 YSLEER. The CDR3 loop spans 14 amino acids.

The gene calls are TRBV6-5 and TRBJ1-2; D gene unclear. V dropped 0 bases and J dropped 4 bases, with 6 bases sitting between them. The CDR3 consists of 13 residues. Germline assignment: CDR1 MNHEY and CDR2 SVGAGI. CDR3 residues: CASSYSGLYGYTF. CDR3 sequence (DNA): TGTGCCAGCAGTTACTCAGGACTCTATGGCTACACCTTC.

The V and J genes are TRBV5-1 and TRBJ1-4; D is unresolved. Germline loops: CDR1 SGHRS, CDR2 YFSETQ. V was clipped by 4 bases and J by 8 bases, with 12 bases between them. The CDR3 is made up of 13 amino acids. CDR3 sequence reads: CASSLSLDEKLFF. For the CDR3, the DNA is TGCGCCAGCAGCCTTAGCCTTGACGAAAAACTGTTTTTT.

The rearrangement joins TRBV27 to TRBJ1-1; D is perhaps TRBD1 (5 bases). From germline, CDR1 is MNHEY and CDR2 SMNVEV (reference sequence). Trimming took 5 bases from V and 2 from J, leaving 9 bases between them. The CDR3 consists of 13 residues. The CDR3 sequence is CASSRGANTEAFF. CDR3 nucleotides: TGTGCCAGCAGTCGCGGGGCCAACACTGAAGCTTTCTTT.

V usage is TRBV2 and J usage is TRBJ1-2; no reliable D call. Germline V lookup: CDR1 SNHLY, CDR2 FYNNEI. Deletions cut 2 bases from V and 6 bases from J, with 22 bases between. This CDR3 spans 17 amino acids. The CDR3 region is CASSETRIPLTWDGYTF. The CDR3, as DNA: TGTGCCAGCAGTGAAACTAGAATCCCCTTAACGTGGGATGGCTACACCTTC. The variable domain in full, with the rest retrieved from reference TRBV2 and TRBJ1-2, is EPEVTQTPSHQVTQMGQEVILRCVPISNHLYFYWYRQILGQKVEFLVSFYNNEISEKSEIFDDQFSVERPDGSNFTLKIRSTKLEDSAMYFCASSETRIPLTWDGYTFGSGTRLTVV.

This rearrangement joins TRBV27 to TRBJ2-1, with 9 bases aligning to TRBD2. CDR3 length: 14 residues. Trimming cost V 7 bases and J 9 bases; bases outside gene matches: 10. Germline V gene lookup returns CDR1 MNHEY and CDR2 SMNVEV (reference sequence). The CDR3 DNA reads as TGTGCCAGCACCATAAGCGGGGGGTCGAGTGAGCAGTTCTTC. Encoded protein: CASTISGGSSEQFF.

The chain carries TRBV6-6 and TRBJ1-1; D may be TRBD1 (5 bases). Germline CDR1 MNHNY, CDR2 SVGAGI (reference sequence). This CDR3 region has 12 residues. V lost 7 bases and J 13 bases, leaving 19 bases between the germline ends. DNA of the CDR3: TGTGCCAGCACCTTTACGGGCAGGGAACATTTCTTT. Encoded protein: CASTFTGREHFF.

The chain is built from TRBV25-1 and TRBJ2-1; D call uncertain. Trimming stripped 4 bases from V and 0 bases from J, with 16 bases between. Germline CDR1 reads MGHDK; CDR2 reads SYGVNS. The CDR3 is 17 amino acids. CDR3 coding DNA: TGTGCCAGCAGTGTGAGGCAAGGAGTCCACTCCTACAATGAGCAGTTCTTC. Amino acids: CASSVRQGVHSYNEQFF. Full variable domain (outside the CDR3, taken from reference TRBV25-1 and TRBJ2-1): EADIYQTPRYLVIGTGKKITLECSQTMGHDKMYWYQQDPGMELHLIHYSYGVNSTEKGDLSSESTVSRIRTEHFPLTLESARPSHTSQYLCASSVRQGVHSYNEQFFGPGTRLTVL.